The entry that follows covers one T cell receptor beta chain sequence. The sample comes from a study of technical replicates of blood from a few donors. The CDR3 consists of 19 residues. Libraries were prepared by immunoSEQ multiplex PCR; TCRdb keeps only in-frame clonotypes and omits some of them. This sample yields about 59,000 clones, of which 80% to 95% are seen a single time; 4.2% belongs to the top ten. The origin of this receptor is a human donor in good health. Some clones in this sample may be carry-over from other donors' samples. The chain links TRBV12-2 to TRBJ2-7; the table's D gene call, TRBD1, was not cross checked with the DNA. TRBV12-2 is designated a pseudogene. Sequencing was carried out using PBMCs. The DNA for the CDR3 is TGTGCAAGTCGCTTAGCGGGCCACTACTCTCGGGACAGGGGAATCGAGCAGTACTTC. Amino acid sequence: CASRLAGHYSRDRGIEQYF.